Each of the 7 T cell receptor beta chains below was sequenced from the same sample in a study of T-cell memory formation after mild COVID-19 (dated by TCRdb to the early 2020s). Libraries came from 5' RACE. Sequencer: Illumina NovaSeq 6000. TCRdb's own reprocessing of the public reads used fastp at Q25 and MiXCR and kept productive beta chains. Rows merge per CDR3 protein into single entries with the most common DNA and genes. Within this sample are roughly 110,000 distinct CDR3 sequences, with 22% of them counted one time only. The top ten hold about two fifths of the sample. The sequencing input was PBMCs or a T cell subset sorted from them (not recorded which). The source of these receptors is a man between 18 and 35 years old who had mild COVID-19 (a few samples of this study predate the infection). The sample titles of this study are shuffled in the database, so cell type and time point are left out; the donor was told from shared clones.

The DNA for the CDR3 is TGTGCCAGCAGTTACTCTCGGGGCGTAAACACTGAAGCTTTCTTT. Translated, it gives CASSYSRGVNTEAFF. The gene calls are TRBV6-5 and TRBJ1-1; tentative D call: TRBD1 (5 bases). V was shortened by 0 bases and J by 2 bases, with 10 bases between the two germline ends. The germline gives CDR1 MNHEY, CDR2 SVGAGI. This CDR3 spans 15 amino acids.

The rearrangement links TRBV27 to TRBJ2-7; D uncertain. This CDR3 is built from 12 residues. Germline CDR1 is MNHEY and CDR2 is SMNVEV (reference sequence). With 6 bases removed from V and 6 bases from J, the gap between germline ends came to 12 bases. CDR3 loop: CASSPTGGEQYF. The CDR3, as DNA: TGTGCCAGCAGCCCTACTGGCGGCGAGCAGTACTTC.

The CDR3 spells CAISGRILATPGDTQYF. Here the CDR3 DNA reads TGTGCCATCAGTGGACGGATCTTGGCGACCCCTGGAGATACGCAGTATTTT. The gene calls are TRBV10-3 and TRBJ2-3; D is unresolved. This CDR3 is 17 amino acids long. From germline, CDR1 is ENHRY and CDR2 SYGVKD. V was cut by 4 bases and J by 5 bases, with 22 bases left in between.

The V call is TRBV7-9, the J call TRBJ1-6; D is undetermined. The germline V gene has CDR1 SEHNR and CDR2 FQNEAQ (reference sequence). Deletions cut 10 bases from V and 9 bases from J, with 10 bases between. The CDR3 totals 11 residues. The CDR3 nucleotides read TGTGCCACCGACCGGGGTTCACCCCTCCACTTT. Translating gives CATDRGSPLHF.

This sequence joins TRBV12-3 or TRBV12-4 and TRBJ2-3, with TRBD2 matching 7 bases. The CDR3 length is 16 residues. With V trimmed by 6 bases and J by 2 bases, 11 bases remained unmatched. CDR3 in DNA: TGTGCCAGCAGACCCCGTTGGGCGGGAGACACAGATACGCAGTATTTT. Amino acids: CASRPRWAGDTDTQYF.

V and J are TRBV7-9 and TRBJ2-2, with 7 bases fitting TRBD1. V was pared by 5 bases and J by 4 bases, with 10 bases of the junction left unmatched. Per germline, CDR1 SEHNR and CDR2 FQNEAQ (reference sequence). The CDR3 loop spans 16 amino acids. CDR3 sequence reads: CASSHPGTDPTGELFF. Written as DNA, the CDR3 is TGTGCCAGCAGCCATCCCGGGACAGATCCCACCGGGGAGCTGTTTTTT.

This chain uses TRBV29-1 with TRBJ2-3; 9 nucleotides line up with TRBD2. CDR3 length equals 14 residues. Germline V gene lookup returns CDR1 SQVTM and CDR2 ANQGSEA. V trimming: 7 bases; J trimming: 4 bases; junction bases outside the gene matches: 9. CDR3 nucleotide sequence: TGCAGCGCGCAGGCTAGCGGGGAGCCAGATACGCAGTATTTT. It specifies CSAQASGEPDTQYF.